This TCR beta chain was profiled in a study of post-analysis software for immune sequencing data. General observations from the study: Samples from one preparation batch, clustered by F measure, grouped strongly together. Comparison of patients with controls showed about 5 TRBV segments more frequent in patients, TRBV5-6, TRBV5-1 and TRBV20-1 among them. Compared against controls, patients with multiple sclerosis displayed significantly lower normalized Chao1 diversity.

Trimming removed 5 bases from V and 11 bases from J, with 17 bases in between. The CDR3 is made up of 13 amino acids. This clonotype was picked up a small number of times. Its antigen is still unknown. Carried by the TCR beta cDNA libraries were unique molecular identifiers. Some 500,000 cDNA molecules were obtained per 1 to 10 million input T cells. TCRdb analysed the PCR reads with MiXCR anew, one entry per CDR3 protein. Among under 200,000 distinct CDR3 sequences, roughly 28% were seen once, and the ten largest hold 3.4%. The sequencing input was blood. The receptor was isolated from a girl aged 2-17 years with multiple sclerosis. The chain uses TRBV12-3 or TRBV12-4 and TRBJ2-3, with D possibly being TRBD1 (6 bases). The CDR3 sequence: CASSTYDKGGQYF. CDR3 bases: TGTGCCAGCAGTACCTACGATAAAGGGGGGCAGTATTTT.